This note documents a single T cell receptor beta chain sequence. As yet, its antigen is unknown. Time point of the sample: newly diagnosed, previously untreated cHL patient sample. The CD4+ T cells used were purified from thawed PBMCs through magnetic negative selection. PBMCs from patients with newly diagnosed, untreated classical Hodgkin lymphoma served as a comparison group for the relapsed/refractory trial patients. This entry belongs to a study of PD-1 blockade in classical Hodgkin lymphoma. Study-wide results and limits: Why repertoires differed is undefined; disease activity or prior therapy possibly contributed. It was reported that newly diagnosed patients had less baseline TCR diversity than healthy donors.

Germline CDR1 is SGHRS and CDR2 is YFSETQ. The CDR3 sequence is 15 residues long. Trimming shortened V by 0 bases and J by 3 bases, and 12 bases separated the two germline ends. Method: immunoSEQ multiplex PCR; TCRdb's copy keeps in-frame clones and lacks some. Among fewer than 40,000 clones listed, about 89% were seen once. The rearrangement joins TRBV5-1 to TRBJ2-5; D not certain. This receptor was taken from a human donor with classical Hodgkin lymphoma. Sequences were obtained from CD4+ T cells from blood. This chain's CDR3 is CASSLVAREKETQYF. DNA of the CDR3: TGCGCCAGCAGCTTGGTCGCGCGAGAGAAAGAGACCCAGTACTTC.